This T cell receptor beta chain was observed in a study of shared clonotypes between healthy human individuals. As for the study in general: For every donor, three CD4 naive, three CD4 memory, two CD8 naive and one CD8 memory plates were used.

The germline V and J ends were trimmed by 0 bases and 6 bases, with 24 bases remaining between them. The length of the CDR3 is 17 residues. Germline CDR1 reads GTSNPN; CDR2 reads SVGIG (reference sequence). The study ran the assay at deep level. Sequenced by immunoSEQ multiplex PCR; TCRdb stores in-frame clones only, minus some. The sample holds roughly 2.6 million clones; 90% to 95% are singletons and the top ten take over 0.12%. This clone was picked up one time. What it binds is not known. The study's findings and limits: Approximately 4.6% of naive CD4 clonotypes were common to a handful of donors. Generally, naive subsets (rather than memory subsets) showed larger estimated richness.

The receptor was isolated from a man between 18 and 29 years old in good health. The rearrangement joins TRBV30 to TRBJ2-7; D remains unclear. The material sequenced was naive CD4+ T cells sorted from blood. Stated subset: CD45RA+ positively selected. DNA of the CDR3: TGTGCCTGGAGTGTACCCTCAGTCGGTGGCTTTAGGCTCGAGCAGTACTTC. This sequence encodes CAWSVPSVGGFRLEQYF.